These T cell receptor beta chains were read from a single sample in a study of CD8 T cells in Susac syndrome. MiXCR, run by TCRdb on the immunoSEQ multiplex PCR reads, gives a single entry per CDR3 protein. The sample records hundreds of thousands of distinct CDR3 sequences, roughly 90% being singletons. Sequencing used CD8+ T cells from PBMCs. The receptors here all came from a human donor with multiple sclerosis. Each CDR3 is given with its conserved first and last residue.

TRBJ2-7 TRBV27 CASSRQGGGYEQYF
TRBJ2-6 TRBV2 CASSEPRSGENSGANVLTF
TRBJ1-1 TRBV7-9 CASSLDASMNTEAFF
TRBJ2-2 TRBV21-1 CASSSLGGRRNGELFF
TRBJ2-2 TRBV10-3 CAVSGGPTNTGELFF
TRBJ2-1 TRBV20-1 CSARDRRGVYNEQFF
TRBJ2-3 TRBV20-1 CSARDIQRGDGDTQYF
TRBJ2-1 TRBV28 CASSPGANERFF
TRBJ2-1 TRBV7-8 CASSLALNQGSNEQFF
TRBJ1-1 TRBV28 CASKRPNTEAFF
TRBJ1-6 TRBV27 CASSPSPYGQTNSPLHF
TRBJ2-2 TRBV6-5 CASTKLGTGELFF
TRBJ2-1 TRBV5-1 CASSLAYGFNEQFF
TRBJ1-2 TRBV28 CASSPRDRAFNYGYTF
TRBJ2-3 TRBV6-2/TRBV6-3 CASSYLYTSGIYPDTQYF
TRBJ2-2 TRBV28 CASSFRDLNTGELFF
TRBJ1-4 TRBV7-6 CASSRLESWSTNEKLFF
TRBJ2-7 TRBV28 CASSLGPRFRHGSYEQYF
TRBJ2-1 TRBV6-2/TRBV6-3 CASSYSSNNEQFF
TRBJ2-7 TRBV12-3/TRBV12-4 CASSDRLAGLYEQYF
TRBJ2-2 TRBV14 CASRLTGEIGELFF
TRBJ1-5 TRBV4-1 CASSQDMVSNQPQHF
TRBJ2-7 TRBV27 CASSLNPIRGEQYF
TRBJ2-3 TRBV12-3/TRBV12-4 CASSEPLAGDTDTQYF
TRBJ1-2 TRBV28 CASSFYWSGDGYTF
TRBJ2-7 TRBV9 CASSPVGGAYEQYF
TRBJ2-7 TRBV11-3 CASSQTTSGRAGEQYF
TRBJ2-1 TRBV2 CASSEGTSGTGFDLEQFF
TRBJ2-2 TRBV29-1 CSASGQGRNTGELFF
TRBJ1-2 TRBV27 CASSLGQGGYTF
TRBJ2-2 TRBV4-3 CASSQDWGLSFGELFF
TRBJ2-2 TRBV6-2/TRBV6-3 CASSYSSTGLDTGELFF
TRBJ2-3 TRBV21-1 CASWEGKPDTQYF
TRBJ1-2 TRBV5-1 CASSPYRTGGSYTF
TRBJ1-4 TRBV12-3/TRBV12-4 CASRSSRGDEKLFF
TRBJ1-5 TRBV4-3 CASSQDRVTNQPQHF
TRBJ2-7 TRBV12-3/TRBV12-4 CASSSPNYEQYF
TRBJ2-3 TRBV6-2/TRBV6-3 CASTESWPQGDTQYF
TRBJ2-3 TRBV4-2 CASSQDWSTGPDTQYF
TRBJ2-7 TRBV13 CASSLSGSPYEQYF
TRBJ2-1 TRBV5-1 CASSLGQGANEQFF